Listed below are T cell receptor beta chains from one sample, sequenced in a study of blood T cell repertoires in COVID-19. Profiling relied on immunoSEQ multiplex PCR, and the TCRdb table lists in-frame clones only, not all of them. The sample consists of about 200,000 clones, almost 85% of them appearing once. The material sequenced was peripheral blood. The receptors originated from an older woman with COVID-19, enrolled during active disease. Each CDR3 is given with its conserved first and last residue. D genes are given only for firm matches. Expanded clones are given a class, and other clones once, few, many or no size at all.

d_call | clone_size | j_call | cdr3_length | v_call | cdr3_nt | cdr3_aa
NA | few | TRBJ2-7 | 12 | TRBV29-1 | TGCAGCGCCAGACAGGACGGTGACGAGCAGTACTTC | CSARQDGDEQYF
NA | NA | TRBJ2-7 | 13 | TRBV5-1 | TGCGCCAGCAGCTTGGGCCAGTCCTACGAGCAGTACTTC | CASSLGQSYEQYF
TRBD1 | once | TRBJ1-4 | 16 | TRBV5-1 | TGCGCCAGCAGCCAATCACCGGGACAGGGTGGTGAAAAACTGTTTTTT | CASSQSPGQGGEKLFF
NA | NA | TRBJ2-2 | 14 | TRBV6-5 | TGTGCCAGCAGCCCCGGGACAAACACCGGGGAGCTGTTTTTT | CASSPGTNTGELFF
NA | NA | TRBJ1-1 | 14 | TRBV6-5 | TGTGCCAGCAGTTACTCTGCAGTCCGGGCTGAAGCTTTCTTT | CASSYSAVRAEAFF
NA | NA | TRBJ1-1 | 16 | TRBV4-2 | TGTGCCAGCAGCCAAGAACTGAGGGTAGGTTTCACTGAAGCTTTCTTT | CASSQELRVGFTEAFF
NA | NA | TRBJ2-7 | 15 | TRBV5-1 | TGCGCCAGCAGCTATACGACAGGTCTTTCCTACGAGCAGTACTTC | CASSYTTGLSYEQYF
TRBD1 | NA | TRBJ1-2 | 13 | TRBV19 | TGTGCCAGTACAGAGACAGGGGTCTATGGCTACACCTTC | CASTETGVYGYTF
NA | NA | TRBJ2-3 | 15 | TRBV7-9 | TGTGCCAGCAGCTTAGATCGGACTAGCACAGATACGCAGTATTTT | CASSLDRTSTDTQYF
TRBD1 | NA | TRBJ1-1 | 14 | TRBV11-1 | TGTGCCAGCAGCTTAGACCGGGACAGAATTGGAGCTTTCTTT | CASSLDRDRIGAFF
NA | NA | TRBJ2-7 | 15 | TRBV20-1 | TGCAGTGCTAGTGACGCGGCGGGGGCCCCCAGGGAGCAGTACTTC | CSASDAAGAPREQYF
NA | NA | TRBJ2-1 | 15 | TRBV6-2/TRBV6-3 | TGTGCCAGCAGTGGTGGACACGCATCCTACAATGAGCAGTTCTTC | CASSGGHASYNEQFF
NA | NA | TRBJ1-2 | 13 | TRBV11-1 | TGTGCCAGCAGTTTTCCGTCTAACTATGGCTACACCTTC | CASSFPSNYGYTF
TRBD2 | NA | TRBJ2-1 | 15 | TRBV11-3 | TGTGCCAGCAGCACCATTAGCGGGGGTTTTAATGAGCAGTTCTTC | CASSTISGGFNEQFF
TRBD1 | NA | TRBJ2-2 | 22 | TRBV23-1 | TGCGCCAGCAGTCACCCCCTTACCCAACCAAGGGACAGGGTCGCGAACACCGGGGAGCTGTTTTTT | CASSHPLTQPRDRVANTGELFF
NA | NA | TRBJ1-5 | 15 | TRBV5-1 | TGCGCCAGCAGCTTGGATGGGGCCCCCAATCAGCCCCAGCATTTT | CASSLDGAPNQPQHF
NA | once | TRBJ1-2 | 14 | TRBV7-9 | TGTGCCAGCAGCTTCCCGGGGAGGGATTATGGCTACACCTTC | CASSFPGRDYGYTF
NA | NA | TRBJ1-1 | 13 | TRBV6-5 | TGTGCCAGCAGACCGAGGCGGAACACTGAAGCTTTCTTT | CASRPRRNTEAFF
TRBD1 | NA | TRBJ1-1 | 18 | TRBV7-8 | TGTGCCAGCAGCGAAACCGCCCGACAGGGGATCATGAACACTGAAGCTTTCTTT | CASSETARQGIMNTEAFF
TRBD1 | NA | TRBJ1-1 | 13 | TRBV12-3/TRBV12-4 | TGTGCCAGCAGTCTCACAGGGGCTATGGAAGCTTTCTTT | CASSLTGAMEAFF
TRBD2 | NA | TRBJ2-1 | 18 | TRBV11-3 | TGTGCCAGCAGCTTAGGTGGGACTAGCGGGAGGAAGAGCAATGAGCAGTTCTTC | CASSLGGTSGRKSNEQFF